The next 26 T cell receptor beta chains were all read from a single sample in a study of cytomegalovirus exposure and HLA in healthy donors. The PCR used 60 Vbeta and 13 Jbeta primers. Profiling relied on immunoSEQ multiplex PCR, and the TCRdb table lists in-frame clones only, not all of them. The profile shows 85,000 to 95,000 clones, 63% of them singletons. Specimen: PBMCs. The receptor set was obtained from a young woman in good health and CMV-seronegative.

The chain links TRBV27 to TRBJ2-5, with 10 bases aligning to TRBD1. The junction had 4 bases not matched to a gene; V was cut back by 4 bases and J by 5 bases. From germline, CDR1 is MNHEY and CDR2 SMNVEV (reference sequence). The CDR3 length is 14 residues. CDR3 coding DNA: TGTGCCAGCAGTTCACGACAGGGGGCTGAGACCCAGTACTTC. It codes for CASSSRQGAETQYF.

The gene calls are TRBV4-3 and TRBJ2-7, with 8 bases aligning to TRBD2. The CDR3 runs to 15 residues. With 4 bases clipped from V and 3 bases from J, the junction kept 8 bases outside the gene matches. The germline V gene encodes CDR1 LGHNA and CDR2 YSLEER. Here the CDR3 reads CASSPSWLAGYEQYF. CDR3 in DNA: TGCGCCAGCAGCCCTTCCTGGCTAGCGGGCTACGAGCAGTACTTC.

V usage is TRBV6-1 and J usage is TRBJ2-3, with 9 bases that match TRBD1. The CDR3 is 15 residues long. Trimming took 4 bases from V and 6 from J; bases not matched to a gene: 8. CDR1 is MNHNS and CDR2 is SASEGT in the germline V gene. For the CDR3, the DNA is TGTGCCAGCAGTGTGCAACAGGGGGCCTCGGATACGCAGTATTTT. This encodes CASSVQQGASDTQYF.

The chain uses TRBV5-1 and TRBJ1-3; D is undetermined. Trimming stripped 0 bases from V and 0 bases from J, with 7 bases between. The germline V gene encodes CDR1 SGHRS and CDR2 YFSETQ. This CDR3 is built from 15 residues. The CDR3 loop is CASSLAGNSGNTIYF. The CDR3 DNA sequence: TGCGCCAGCAGCTTGGCCGGGAACTCTGGAAACACCATATATTTT.

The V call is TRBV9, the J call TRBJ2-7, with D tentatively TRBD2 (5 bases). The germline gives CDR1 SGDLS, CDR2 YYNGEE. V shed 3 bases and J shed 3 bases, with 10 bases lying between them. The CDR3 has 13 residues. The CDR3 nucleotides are TGTGCCAGCAGCGCCACTGAGGGCTACGAGCAGTACTTC. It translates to CASSATEGYEQYF. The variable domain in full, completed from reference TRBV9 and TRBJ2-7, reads DSGVTQTPKHLITATGQRVTLRCSPRSGDLSVYWYQQSLDQGLQFLIQYYNGEERAKGNILERFSAQQFPDLHSELNLSSLELGDSALYFCASSATEGYEQYFGPGTRLTVT.

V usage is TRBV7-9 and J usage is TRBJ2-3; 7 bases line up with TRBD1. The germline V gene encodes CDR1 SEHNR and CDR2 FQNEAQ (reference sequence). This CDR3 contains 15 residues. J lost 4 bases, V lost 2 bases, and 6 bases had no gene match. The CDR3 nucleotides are TGTGCCAGCAGCTTATGGACAGGAAACGCAGATACGCAGTATTTT. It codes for CASSLWTGNADTQYF.

CDR3 in amino acids: CASSESMRGEAFF. The CDR3 region has the DNA TGCGCCAGCAGTGAGTCGATGCGGGGTGAAGCTTTCTTT. The chain recombines TRBV10-1 with TRBJ1-1, with D unresolved. Trimming took off 0 bases at V and 7 bases at J, with 9 bases between the two ends. In germline, CDR1 is WNHNN, CDR2 SYGVQD (reference sequence). The CDR3 is made up of 13 amino acids.

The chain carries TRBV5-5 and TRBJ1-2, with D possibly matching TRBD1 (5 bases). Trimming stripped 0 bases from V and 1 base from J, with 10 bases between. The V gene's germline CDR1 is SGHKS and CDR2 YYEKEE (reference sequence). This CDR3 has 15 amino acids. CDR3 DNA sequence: TGTGCCAGCAGCTTGGATCCGGGGGGTAACTATGGCTACACCTTC. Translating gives CASSLDPGGNYGYTF.

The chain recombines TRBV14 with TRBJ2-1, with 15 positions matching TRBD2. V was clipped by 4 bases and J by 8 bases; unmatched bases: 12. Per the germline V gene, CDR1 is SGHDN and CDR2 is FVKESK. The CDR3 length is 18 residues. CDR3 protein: CASSRTGTSGRMRDEQFF. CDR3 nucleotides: TGTGCCAGCAGCCGAACCGGGACTAGCGGGAGGATGCGCGATGAGCAGTTCTTC.

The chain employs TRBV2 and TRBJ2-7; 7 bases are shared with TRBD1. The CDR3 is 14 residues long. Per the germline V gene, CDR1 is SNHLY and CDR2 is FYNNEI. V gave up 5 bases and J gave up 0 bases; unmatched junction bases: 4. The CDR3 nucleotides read TGTGCCAGCAGTCCGGGACAGAGCTCCTACGAGCAGTACTTC. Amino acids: CASSPGQSSYEQYF. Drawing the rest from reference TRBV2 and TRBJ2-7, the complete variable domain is EPEVTQTPSHQVTQMGQEVILRCVPISNHLYFYWYRQILGQKVEFLVSFYNNEISEKSEIFDDQFSVERPDGSNFTLKIRSTKLEDSAMYFCASSPGQSSYEQYFGPGTRLTVT.

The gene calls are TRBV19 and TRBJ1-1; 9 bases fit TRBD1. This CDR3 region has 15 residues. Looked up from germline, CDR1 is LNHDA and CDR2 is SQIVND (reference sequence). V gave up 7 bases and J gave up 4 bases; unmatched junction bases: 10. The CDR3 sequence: CASTKPWTGVTEAFF. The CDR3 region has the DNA TGTGCCAGTACGAAGCCATGGACAGGGGTCACTGAAGCTTTCTTT. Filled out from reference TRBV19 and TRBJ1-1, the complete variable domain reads DGGITQSPKYLFRKEGQNVTLSCEQNLNHDAMYWYRQDPGQGLRLIYYSQIVNDFQKGDIAEGYSVSREKKESFPLTVTSAQKNPTAFYLCASTKPWTGVTEAFFGQGTRLTVV.

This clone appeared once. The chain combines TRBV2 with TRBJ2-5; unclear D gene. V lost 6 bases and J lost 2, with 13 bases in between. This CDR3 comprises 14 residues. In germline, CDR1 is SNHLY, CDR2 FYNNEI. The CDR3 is CASSSNEVQETQYF. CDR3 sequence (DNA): TGTGCCAGCAGCTCAAACGAGGTACAAGAGACCCAGTACTTC.

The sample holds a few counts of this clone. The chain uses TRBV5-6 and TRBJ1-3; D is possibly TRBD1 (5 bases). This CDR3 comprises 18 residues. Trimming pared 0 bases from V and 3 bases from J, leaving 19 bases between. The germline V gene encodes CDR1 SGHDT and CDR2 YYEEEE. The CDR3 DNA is TGTGCCAGCAGCTTGGCCGGCCCGGGCAGGGTTCGTGGAAACACCATATATTTT. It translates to CASSLAGPGRVRGNTIYF.

CDR3 DNA: TGTGCCAGCAGCTCCCCCGGACAGGGAAGTTATGGCTACACCTTC. Protein product: CASSSPGQGSYGYTF. The J gene is TRBJ1-2, the V gene TRBV28; 8 bases are a match to TRBD1. The CDR3 has 15 residues. Germline trimming cut 6 bases from V and 5 bases from J; bases unmatched to any gene: 11. Germline assignment: CDR1 MDHEN and CDR2 SYDVKM.

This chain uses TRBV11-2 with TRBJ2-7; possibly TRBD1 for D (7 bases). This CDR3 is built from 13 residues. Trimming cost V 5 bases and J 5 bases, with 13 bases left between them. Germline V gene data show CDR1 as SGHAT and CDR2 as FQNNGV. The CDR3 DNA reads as TGTGCCAGCAGCGCGGGACAGCGAAACGAGCAGTACTTC. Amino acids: CASSAGQRNEQYF.

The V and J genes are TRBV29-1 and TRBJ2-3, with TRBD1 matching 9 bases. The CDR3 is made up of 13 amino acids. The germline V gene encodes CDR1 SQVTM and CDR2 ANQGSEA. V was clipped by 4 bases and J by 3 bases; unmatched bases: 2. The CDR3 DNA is TGCAGCGTTGCCGGACAGGGGACAGATACGCAGTATTTT. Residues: CSVAGQGTDTQYF.

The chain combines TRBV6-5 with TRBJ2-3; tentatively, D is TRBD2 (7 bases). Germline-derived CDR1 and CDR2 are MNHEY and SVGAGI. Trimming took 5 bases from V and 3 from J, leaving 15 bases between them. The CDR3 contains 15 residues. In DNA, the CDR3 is TGTGCCAGCAGTATAACGGGGGGCCAAACAGATACGCAGTATTTT. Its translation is CASSITGGQTDTQYF.

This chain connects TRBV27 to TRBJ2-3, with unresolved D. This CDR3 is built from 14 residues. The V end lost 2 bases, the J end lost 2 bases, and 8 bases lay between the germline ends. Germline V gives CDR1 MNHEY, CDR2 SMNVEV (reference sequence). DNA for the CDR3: TGTGCCAGCAGTTTAGGGCTTTCCACAGATACGCAGTATTTT. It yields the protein CASSLGLSTDTQYF.

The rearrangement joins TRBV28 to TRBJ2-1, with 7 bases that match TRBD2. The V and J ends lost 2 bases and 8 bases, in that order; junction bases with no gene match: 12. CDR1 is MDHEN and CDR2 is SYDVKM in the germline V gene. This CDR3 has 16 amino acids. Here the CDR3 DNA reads TGTGCCAGCAGTTTAGCGGACTCATCGGGGGGAGATGAGCAGTTCTTC. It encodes CASSLADSSGGDEQFF.

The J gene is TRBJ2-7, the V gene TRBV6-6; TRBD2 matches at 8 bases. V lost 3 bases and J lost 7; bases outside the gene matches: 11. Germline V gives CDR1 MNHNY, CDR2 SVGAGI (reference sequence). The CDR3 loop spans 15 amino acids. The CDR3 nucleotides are TGTGCCAGCAGTTATCGGGGGGGATCCGTGGGGGAGCAGTACTTC. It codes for CASSYRGGSVGEQYF.

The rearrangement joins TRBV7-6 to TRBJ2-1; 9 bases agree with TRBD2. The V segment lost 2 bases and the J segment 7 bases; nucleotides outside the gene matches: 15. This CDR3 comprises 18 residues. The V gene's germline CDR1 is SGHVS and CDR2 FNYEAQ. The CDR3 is CASSLLWASSGVRNEQFF. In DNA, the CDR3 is TGTGCCAGCAGCTTACTGTGGGCCTCTAGCGGGGTACGGAATGAGCAGTTCTTC.

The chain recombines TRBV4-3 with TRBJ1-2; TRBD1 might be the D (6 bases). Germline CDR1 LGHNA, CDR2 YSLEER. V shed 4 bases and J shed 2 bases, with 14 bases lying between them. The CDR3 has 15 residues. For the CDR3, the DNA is TGCGCCAGCAGCCTCGGCCCAGGGGACAACTATGGCTACACCTTC. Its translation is CASSLGPGDNYGYTF.

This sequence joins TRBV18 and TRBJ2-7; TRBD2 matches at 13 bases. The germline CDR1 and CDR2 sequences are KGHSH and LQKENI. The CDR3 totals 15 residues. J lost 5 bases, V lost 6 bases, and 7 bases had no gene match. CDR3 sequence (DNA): TGTGCCAGCTCGGTGACTAGCGGGAGGTCGCACGAGCAGTACTTC. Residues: CASSVTSGRSHEQYF. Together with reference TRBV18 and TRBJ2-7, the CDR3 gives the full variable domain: NAGVMQNPRHLVRRRGQEARLRCSPMKGHSHVYWYRQLPEEGLKFMVYLQKENIIDESGMPKERFSAEFPKEGPSILRIQQVVRGDSAAYFCASSVTSGRSHEQYFGPGTRLTVT.

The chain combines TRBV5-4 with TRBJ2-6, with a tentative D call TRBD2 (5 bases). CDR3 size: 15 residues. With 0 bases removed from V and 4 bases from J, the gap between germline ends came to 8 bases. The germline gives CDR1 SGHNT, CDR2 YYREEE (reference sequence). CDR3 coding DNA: TGTGCCAGCAGCTTGGGAGGGTACGGGGCCAACGTCCTGACTTTC. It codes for CASSLGGYGANVLTF.

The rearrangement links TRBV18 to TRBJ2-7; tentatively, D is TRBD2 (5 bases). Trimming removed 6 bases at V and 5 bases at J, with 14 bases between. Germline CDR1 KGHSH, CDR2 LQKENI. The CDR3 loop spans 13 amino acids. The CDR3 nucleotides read TGTGCCAGCTCCCGGACGGAGGCTGACGAGCAGTACTTC. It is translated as CASSRTEADEQYF.

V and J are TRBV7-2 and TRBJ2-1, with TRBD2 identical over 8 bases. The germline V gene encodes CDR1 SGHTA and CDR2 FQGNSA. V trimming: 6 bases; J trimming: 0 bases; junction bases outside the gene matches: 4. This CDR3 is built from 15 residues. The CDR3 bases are TGTGCCAGCAGAGAACGGGGGGGCTCCTACAATGAGCAGTTCTTC. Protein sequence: CASRERGGSYNEQFF.